This T cell receptor (beta chain) derives from a study of blood T cell repertoires in COVID-19. In the study overall: The analysed material was cDNA or gDNA that came from T cells, B-cell-depleted T cells, or PBMCs.

Participants, 18 to 89 years old, spanned approximately 26 US areas. Here immunoSEQ multiplex PCR was the method, and the copy in TCRdb shows in-frame clones only, minus some. The repertoire holds 250,000 or so clones, with approximately 91% as singletons. The germline gives CDR1 MDHEN, CDR2 SYDVKM. The CDR3 sequence is 15 residues long. Trimming pared 3 bases from V and 2 bases from J, leaving 11 bases between. The material sequenced was PBMCs or T cells enriched from blood (not recorded which). This TCR derives from a human donor in a cohort exposed to, infected with or recovered from COVID-19 (not recorded which). The donor label of this sample is uncertain. The chain is built from TRBV28 and TRBJ1-3; D gene unclear. For the CDR3, the DNA is TGTGCCAGCAGTTTCCCGGTCCTGGCTGGAAACACCATATATTTT. Translating gives CASSFPVLAGNTIYF.